Listed here is a single T cell receptor (beta chain). Source study methods: Reference gene primer amplification gave nucleated cell count estimates. Sequenced by immunoSEQ multiplex PCR; TCRdb stores in-frame clones only, minus some. D and trimming were read from the DNA, whereas the V and J calls and clone size are those reported in that table. The repertoire holds approximately 230,000 clones, with about 80% as singletons. The sample is drawn from a study of blood T cell repertoires in COVID-19. Overall study: Some COVID-19 samples were acute and others convalescent; all came from the United States, Italy and Spain. In each case, the material was cDNA or gDNA derived from T cells, B-cell-depleted T cells, or PBMCs.

Trimming pared 6 bases from V and 5 bases from J, leaving 13 bases between. This CDR3 region has 13 residues. Specimen: peripheral blood. The sequence was obtained from a man older than 75 with acute or convalescent COVID-19. V is TRBV12-3 or TRBV12-4 and J is TRBJ1-2; tentative D call: TRBD1 (5 bases). The CDR3 sequence: CASSLGAVYGYTF. The CDR3 region has the DNA TGTGCCAGCAGCCTTGGGGCGGTTTATGGCTACACCTTC.